Described below is a single TCR beta chain sequence and its context. This sample was taken from a study of blood T cell repertoires in COVID-19. As processed by the authors: Estimates of nucleated cell counts were drawn from the amplification of reference gene primers. The data were produced by immunoSEQ multiplex PCR, yet TCRdb's version contains in-frame clones alone and is incomplete. The D gene and trimming were derived from the DNA, and the V and J assignments and clone size from that table. The sample includes about 180,000 clones, around 80% of them seen just once. CDR1 and CDR2 (germline): SGHNT, YYREEE (reference sequence). V was cut by 3 bases and J by 6 bases, with 16 bases left in between. The CDR3 covers 15 residues.

The sample consisted of peripheral blood. The chain combines TRBV5-4 with TRBJ2-1; tentatively, D is TRBD2 (6 bases). The TCR comes from a woman aged 40-49 years with COVID-19, enrolled during active disease. The CDR3 DNA reads TGTGCCAGCAGCTGGGCCGGGGGAAGTCCCAATGAGCAGTTCTTC. It specifies CASSWAGGSPNEQFF.